The clone carrying this T cell receptor (beta chain) came up many times. This record comes from a study of T cells in Graves' hyperthyroidism and ophthalmopathy. There were TCR beta CDR3 regions amplified from RNA transcripts. The HTBI primer set was used in a first-round RT-PCR of the TCR CDR3. TCRdb reprocessed the multiplex PCR reads with MiXCR, giving one entry per CDR3 protein. The sample comprises around 600,000 distinct CDR3 sequences, 13% to 15% of which are singletons, and 7.1% rests with the top ten. CDR1 is LGHDT, CDR2 YNNKEL, per germline (reference sequence). This CDR3 contains 14 residues. The ends lost 8 bases at V and 3 bases at J; junction bases unmatched: 8.

The chain carries TRBV3-1 and TRBJ2-7; 9 positions match TRBD1. This receptor was identified in a young woman with Graves' ophthalmopathy. The sequencing input was blood. CDR3 in DNA: TGTGCCAGCGCAAACCGGGACAGGGACTACGAGCAGTACTTC. Residues: CASANRDRDYEQYF.